This TCR beta chain was obtained from a study of glioma-infiltrating T cells after dendritic cell vaccination. This clone was detected once. Sample time point: after dendritic cell vaccination, including at tumor progression/relapse. Libraries were prepared by immunoSEQ multiplex PCR; TCRdb keeps only in-frame clonotypes and omits some of them. The table records some 99,000 clones, around 80% of them present only once. Germline values: CDR1 ENHRY, CDR2 SYGVKD. CDR3 length: 13 amino acids. Trimming pared 8 bases from V and 9 bases from J, leaving 17 bases between. The material sequenced was blood, taken after dendritic cell vaccination. This receptor was obtained from a human donor with glioblastoma. The genes are TRBV10-3 and TRBJ2-1; D might be TRBD1 (6 bases). The CDR3 DNA sequence: TGTGCCATCGGGGGCCAGGAAGGTGGTGAGCAGTTCTTC. This codes for CAIGGQEGGEQFF.